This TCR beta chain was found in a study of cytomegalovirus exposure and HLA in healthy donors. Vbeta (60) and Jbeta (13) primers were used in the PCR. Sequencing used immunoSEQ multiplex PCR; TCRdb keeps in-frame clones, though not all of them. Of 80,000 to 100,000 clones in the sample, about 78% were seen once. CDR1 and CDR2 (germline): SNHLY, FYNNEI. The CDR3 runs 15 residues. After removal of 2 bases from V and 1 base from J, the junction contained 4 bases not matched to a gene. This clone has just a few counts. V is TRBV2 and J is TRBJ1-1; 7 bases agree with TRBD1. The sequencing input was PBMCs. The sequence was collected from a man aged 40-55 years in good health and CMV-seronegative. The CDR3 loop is CASSERAGGNTEAFF. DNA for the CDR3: TGTGCCAGCAGTGAACGGGCAGGGGGGAACACTGAAGCTTTCTTT.